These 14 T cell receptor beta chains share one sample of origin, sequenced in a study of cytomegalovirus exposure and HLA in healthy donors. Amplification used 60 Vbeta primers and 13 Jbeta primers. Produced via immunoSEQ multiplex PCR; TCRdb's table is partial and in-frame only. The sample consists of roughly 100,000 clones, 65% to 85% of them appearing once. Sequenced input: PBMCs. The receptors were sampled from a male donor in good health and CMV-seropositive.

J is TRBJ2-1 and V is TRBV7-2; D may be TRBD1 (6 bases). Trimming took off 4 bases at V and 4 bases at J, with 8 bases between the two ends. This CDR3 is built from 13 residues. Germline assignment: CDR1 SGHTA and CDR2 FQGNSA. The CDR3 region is CASSSTGYNEQFF. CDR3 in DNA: TGTGCCAGCAGCTCTACAGGGTACAATGAGCAGTTCTTC.

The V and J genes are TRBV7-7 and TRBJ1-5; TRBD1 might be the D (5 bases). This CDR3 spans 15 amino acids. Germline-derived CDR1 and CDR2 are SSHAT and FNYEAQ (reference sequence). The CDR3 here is CASPLPGEDNQPQHF. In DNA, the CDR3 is TGTGCTAGCCCCCTCCCGGGGGAGGACAATCAGCCCCAGCATTTT.

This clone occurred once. The CDR3 bases are TGCGCCAGCAGCTGGAGCCCTAATCAGCCCCAGCATTTT. It translates to CASSWSPNQPQHF. The chain joins TRBV5-1 to TRBJ1-5; D ambiguous. CDR1 is SGHRS and CDR2 is YFSETQ in the germline V gene. Between the trimmed V and J ends, which lost 3 bases and 4 bases, there was a span of 8 bases. The CDR3 length is 13 residues.

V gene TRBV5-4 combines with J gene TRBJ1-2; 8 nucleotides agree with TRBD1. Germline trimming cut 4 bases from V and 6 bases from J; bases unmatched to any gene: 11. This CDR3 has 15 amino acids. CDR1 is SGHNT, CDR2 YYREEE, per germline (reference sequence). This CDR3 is CASSPRTGMVNGYTF. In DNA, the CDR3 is TGTGCCAGCAGCCCCAGGACAGGGATGGTGAATGGCTACACCTTC.

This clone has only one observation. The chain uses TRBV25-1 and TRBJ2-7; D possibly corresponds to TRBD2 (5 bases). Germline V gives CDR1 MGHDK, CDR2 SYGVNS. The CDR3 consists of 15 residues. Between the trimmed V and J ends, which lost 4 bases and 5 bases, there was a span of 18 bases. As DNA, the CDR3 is TGTGCCAGCAGTGCCTCCGGGAACCCCCGCGACGAGCAGTACTTC. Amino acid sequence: CASSASGNPRDEQYF.

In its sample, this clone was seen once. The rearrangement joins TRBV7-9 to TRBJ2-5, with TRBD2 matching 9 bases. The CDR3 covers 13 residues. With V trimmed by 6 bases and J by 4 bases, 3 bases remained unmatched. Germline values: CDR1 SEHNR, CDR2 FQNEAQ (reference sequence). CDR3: CASRLGLAETQYF. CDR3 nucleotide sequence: TGTGCCAGCAGGCTGGGACTAGCAGAGACCCAGTACTTC.

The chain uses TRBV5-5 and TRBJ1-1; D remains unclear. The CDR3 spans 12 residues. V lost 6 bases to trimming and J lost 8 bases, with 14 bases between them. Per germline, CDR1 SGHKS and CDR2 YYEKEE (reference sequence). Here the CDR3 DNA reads TGTGCCAGCAACGACCTGGAGCGGGAAGCTTTCTTT. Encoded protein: CASNDLEREAFF.

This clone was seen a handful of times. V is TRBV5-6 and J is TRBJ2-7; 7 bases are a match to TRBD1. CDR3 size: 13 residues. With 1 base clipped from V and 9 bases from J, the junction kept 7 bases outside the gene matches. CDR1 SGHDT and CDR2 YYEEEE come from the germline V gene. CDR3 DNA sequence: TGTGCCAGCAGCTTGACAGGGGTTGTAGGGCAGTACTTC. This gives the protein CASSLTGVVGQYF.

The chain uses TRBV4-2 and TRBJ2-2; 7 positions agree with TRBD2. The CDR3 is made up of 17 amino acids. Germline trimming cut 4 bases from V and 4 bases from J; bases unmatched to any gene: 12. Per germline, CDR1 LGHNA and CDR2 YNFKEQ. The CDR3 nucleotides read TGTGCCAGCAGCCCCCTTAATTGGGAGGGCCCCACCGGGGAGCTGTTTTTT. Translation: CASSPLNWEGPTGELFF.

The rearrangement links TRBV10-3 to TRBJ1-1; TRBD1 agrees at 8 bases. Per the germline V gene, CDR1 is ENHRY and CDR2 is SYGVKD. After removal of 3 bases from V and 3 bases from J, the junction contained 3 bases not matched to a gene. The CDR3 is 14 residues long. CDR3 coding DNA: TGTGCCATCAGTGAAGTACAGGGGGACACTGAAGCTTTCTTT. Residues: CAISEVQGDTEAFF.

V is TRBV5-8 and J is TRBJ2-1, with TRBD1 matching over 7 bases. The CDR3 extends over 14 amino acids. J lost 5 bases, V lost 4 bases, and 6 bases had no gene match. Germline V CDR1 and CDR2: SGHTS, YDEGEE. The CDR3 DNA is TGTGCCAGCAGCACCGCGACAGGGAACAATGAGCAGTTCTTC. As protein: CASSTATGNNEQFF.

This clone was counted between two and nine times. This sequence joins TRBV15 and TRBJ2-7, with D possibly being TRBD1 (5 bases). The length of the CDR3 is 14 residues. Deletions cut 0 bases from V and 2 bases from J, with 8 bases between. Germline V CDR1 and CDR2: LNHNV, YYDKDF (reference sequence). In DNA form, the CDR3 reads TGTGCCACCAGCAGAGAAGGGGCCACCTACGAGCAGTACTTC. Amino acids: CATSREGATYEQYF.

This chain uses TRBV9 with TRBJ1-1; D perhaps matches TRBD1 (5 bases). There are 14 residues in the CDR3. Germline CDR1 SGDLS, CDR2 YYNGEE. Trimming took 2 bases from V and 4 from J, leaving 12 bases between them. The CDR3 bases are TGTGCCAGCAGCGTCTTGTCAGGGCTCACTGAAGCTTTCTTT. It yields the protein CASSVLSGLTEAFF.

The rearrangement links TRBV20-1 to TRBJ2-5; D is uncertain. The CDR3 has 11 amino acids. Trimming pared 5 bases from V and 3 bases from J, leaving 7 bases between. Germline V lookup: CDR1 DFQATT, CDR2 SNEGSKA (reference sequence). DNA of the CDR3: TGCAGTGCTCGTTCCGAAGAGACCCAGTACTTC. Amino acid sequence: CSARSEETQYF.